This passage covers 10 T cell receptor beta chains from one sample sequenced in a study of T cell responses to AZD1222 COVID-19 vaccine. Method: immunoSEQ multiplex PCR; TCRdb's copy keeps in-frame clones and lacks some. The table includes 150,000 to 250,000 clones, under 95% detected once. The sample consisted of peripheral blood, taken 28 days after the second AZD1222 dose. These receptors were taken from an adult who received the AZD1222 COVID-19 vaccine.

CDR3 sequence reads: CASRDRVSYEQYF. For the CDR3, the DNA is TGTGCCAGCAGGGATCGGGTATCCTACGAGCAGTACTTC. V gene TRBV6-5 combines with J gene TRBJ2-7, with D hard to call. Trimming stripped 6 bases from V and 1 base from J, with 10 bases between. This CDR3 contains 13 residues. Germline assignment: CDR1 MNHEY and CDR2 SVGAGI.

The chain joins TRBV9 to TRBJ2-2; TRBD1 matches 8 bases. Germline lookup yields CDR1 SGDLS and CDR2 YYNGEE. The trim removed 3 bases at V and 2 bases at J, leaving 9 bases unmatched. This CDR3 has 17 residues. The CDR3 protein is CASSGARQGRNTGELFF. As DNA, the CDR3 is TGTGCCAGCAGCGGGGCCCGACAGGGGCGAAACACCGGGGAGCTGTTTTTT.

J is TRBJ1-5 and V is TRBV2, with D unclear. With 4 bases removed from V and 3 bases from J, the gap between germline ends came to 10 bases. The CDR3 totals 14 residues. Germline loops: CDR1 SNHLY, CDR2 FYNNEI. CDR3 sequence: CASSGQSPNQPQHF. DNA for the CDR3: TGTGCCAGCAGTGGCCAATCCCCCAATCAGCCCCAGCATTTT.

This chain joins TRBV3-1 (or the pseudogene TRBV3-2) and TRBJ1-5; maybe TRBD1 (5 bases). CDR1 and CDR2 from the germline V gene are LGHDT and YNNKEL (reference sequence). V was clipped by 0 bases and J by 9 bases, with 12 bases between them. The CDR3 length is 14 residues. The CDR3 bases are TGTGCCAGCAGCCAAGAATTCCGGGGGTCGCCCCAGCATTTT. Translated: CASSQEFRGSPQHF.

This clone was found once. DNA for the CDR3: TGTGCCAGCAGTTCCCGGGACGGGCGAAGCTATGGCTACACCTTC. It translates to CASSSRDGRSYGYTF. The chain couples TRBV6-2 or TRBV6-3 to TRBJ1-2, with D tentatively TRBD1 (5 bases). V was shortened by 4 bases and J by 4 bases, with 16 bases between the two germline ends. Germline V gene sequence: CDR1 MNHEY, CDR2 SVGEGT. This CDR3 contains 15 residues.

For the CDR3, the DNA is TGTGCCAGCAGTCAAGATTCCAGGAGAAGCTATGGCTACACCTTC. Translated: CASSQDSRRSYGYTF. V and J are TRBV6-4 and TRBJ1-2; no clear D. The CDR3 has 15 amino acids. Trimming cost V 5 bases and J 4 bases, with 17 bases left between them. The germline V gene encodes CDR1 MRHNA and CDR2 SNTAGT.

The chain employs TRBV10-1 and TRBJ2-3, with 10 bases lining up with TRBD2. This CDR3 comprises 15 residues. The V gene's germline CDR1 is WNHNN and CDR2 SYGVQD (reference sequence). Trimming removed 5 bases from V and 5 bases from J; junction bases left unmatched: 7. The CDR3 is CASSPSGGHGDTQYF. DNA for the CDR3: TGCGCCAGCAGTCCTAGCGGGGGCCACGGAGATACGCAGTATTTT.

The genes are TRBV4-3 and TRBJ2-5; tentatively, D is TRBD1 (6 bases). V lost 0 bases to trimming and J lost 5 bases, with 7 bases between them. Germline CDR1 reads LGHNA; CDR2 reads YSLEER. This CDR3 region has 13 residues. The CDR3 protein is CASSQDRGETQYF. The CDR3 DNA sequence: TGCGCCAGCAGCCAAGACAGGGGTGAGACCCAGTACTTC.

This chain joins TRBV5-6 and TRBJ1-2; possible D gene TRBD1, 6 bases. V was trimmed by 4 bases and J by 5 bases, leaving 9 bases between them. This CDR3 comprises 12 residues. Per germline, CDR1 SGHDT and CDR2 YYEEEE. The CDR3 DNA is TGTGCCAGCAGCCTAACAGGGTATGGCTACACCTTC. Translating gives CASSLTGYGYTF.

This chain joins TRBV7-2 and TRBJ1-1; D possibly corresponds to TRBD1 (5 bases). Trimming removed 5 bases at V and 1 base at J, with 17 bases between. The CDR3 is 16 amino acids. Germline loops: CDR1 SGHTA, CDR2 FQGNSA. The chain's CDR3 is CASSPQGVSWNTEAFF. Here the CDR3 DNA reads TGTGCCAGCAGCCCTCAGGGCGTAAGTTGGAACACTGAAGCTTTCTTT.